These 20 T cell receptor beta chains originate from one sample sequenced in a study of Ad26.COV2.S vaccination and SARS-CoV-2 variants. As for treatment: 15 to 20 received Ad26.COV2.S at low or high dose, single or two shots; 5 received placebo; per-sample allocation not given. Day 63 after the first injection of vaccine or placebo was the sampling time. Data came from immunoSEQ multiplex PCR; TCRdb stores just in-frame clones and leaves some out. The table lists about 390,000 clones, about 85% of them singletons. The specimen comprised peripheral blood, sampled in a trial of Ad26.COV2.S vaccine versus placebo. All receptors come from a person between 18 and 65 years old who received the Ad26.COV2.S COVID-19 vaccine or a placebo.

The chain couples TRBV29-1 to TRBJ2-7, with D possibly being TRBD1 (5 bases). CDR1 is SQVTM and CDR2 is ANQGSEA in the germline V gene. This CDR3 spans 14 amino acids. Trimming took off 5 bases at V and 7 bases at J, with 21 bases between the two ends. The CDR3 loop reads CSVIITGLLREQYF. For the CDR3, the DNA is TGCAGCGTTATAATTACAGGCCTTCTACGAGAGCAGTACTTC.

V and J are TRBV12-2 and TRBJ2-7; TRBD1 was called by the table and not checked on the DNA. TRBV12-2 is tagged as a pseudogene. CDR3 length: 15 amino acids. Here the CDR3 DNA reads TGTGCAAGTCGCCTCTCGGGACACTGGTCGTACGAGCAGTACTTC. It specifies CASRLSGHWSYEQYF.

V usage is TRBV14 and J usage is TRBJ2-1; 9 nucleotides agree with TRBD1. The V segment lost 3 bases and the J segment 16 bases; nucleotides outside the gene matches: 10. The CDR3 covers 13 residues. CDR1 and CDR2 (germline): SGHDN, FVKESK. CDR3 loop: CASSHGTGSSSFF. In DNA form, the CDR3 reads TGTGCCAGCAGCCATGGGACAGGGAGTAGTAGCTTCTTC.

The gene calls are TRBV7-9 and TRBJ2-1; D possibly matches TRBD1 or TRBD2 (5 bases each). V was pared by 5 bases and J by 8 bases, with 19 bases between. The CDR3 loop spans 15 amino acids. The germline gives CDR1 SEHNR, CDR2 FQNEAQ (reference sequence). CDR3: CASSRDVRISDEQFF. The CDR3 nucleotides are TGTGCCAGCAGCCGGGACGTACGAATTTCGGATGAGCAGTTCTTC.

The V and J genes are TRBV12-3 or TRBV12-4 and TRBJ1-1, with D perhaps matching TRBD1 (5 bases). V was shortened by 6 bases and J by 7 bases, with 15 bases between the two germline ends. The CDR3 totals 13 residues. The CDR3 here is CASSQPLTDEAFF. The CDR3 DNA sequence: TGTGCCAGCAGCCAACCACTGACAGATGAAGCTTTCTTT.

This chain connects TRBV6-5 to TRBJ2-3; D unresolved. Trimming removed 7 bases from V and 8 bases from J, with 16 bases in between. The CDR3 is 13 residues long. CDR1 MNHEY and CDR2 SVGAGI come from the germline V gene. Here the CDR3 DNA reads TGTGCCAGCAACTCACCCTGGGGTGGTACGCAGTATTTT. Translated, it gives CASNSPWGGTQYF.

The genes are TRBV30 and TRBJ1-5, with 8 bases matching TRBD1. The germline gives CDR1 GTSNPN, CDR2 SVGIG (reference sequence). After removal of 1 base from V and 2 bases from J, the junction contained 4 bases not matched to a gene. CDR3 size: 15 residues. CDR3 sequence reads: CAWSDDRGGNQPQHF. The CDR3 region has the DNA TGTGCCTGGAGTGATGACAGGGGAGGCAATCAGCCCCAGCATTTT.

The chain links TRBV28 to TRBJ1-5; 8 bases match TRBD1. This CDR3 is built from 16 residues. J lost 2 bases, V lost 6 bases, and 9 bases had no gene match. Germline V lookup: CDR1 MDHEN, CDR2 SYDVKM. Here the CDR3 reads CASSRQGALGNQPQHF. In DNA, the CDR3 is TGTGCCAGCAGCCGTCAGGGGGCGCTGGGCAATCAGCCCCAGCATTTT.

V and J are TRBV27 and TRBJ2-1; 11 bases align to TRBD2. V trimming: 4 bases; J trimming: 6 bases; junction bases outside the gene matches: 5. Germline V lookup: CDR1 MNHEY, CDR2 SMNVEV (reference sequence). This CDR3 is built from 15 residues. The CDR3 nucleotides read TGTGCCAGCAGTTCGGTAGCGGGGGGGCCCAATGAGCAGTTCTTC. Its translation is CASSSVAGGPNEQFF.

The chain employs TRBV5-1 and TRBJ1-4; TRBD1 agrees at 12 bases. This CDR3 is 15 amino acids long. The V and J ends lost 4 bases and 6 bases, in that order; junction bases with no gene match: 4. Germline values: CDR1 SGHRS, CDR2 YFSETQ. As DNA, the CDR3 is TGCGCCAGCAGCCTAGGGACAGGGGGCGATGAAAAACTGTTTTTT. This translates into CASSLGTGGDEKLFF.

The DNA of the CDR3 is TGTGCCAGTAGTATAAGCCAGAGCACAGATACGCAGTATTTT. Translating it yields CASSISQSTDTQYF. The chain has TRBV19 and TRBJ2-3; D is unresolved. Germline V gene data show CDR1 as LNHDA and CDR2 as SQIVND (reference sequence). V lost 2 bases to trimming and J lost 0 bases, with 6 bases between them. The CDR3 loop spans 14 amino acids.

Here the CDR3 reads CASSPLEFSGNTIYF. The CDR3 coding sequence is TGTGCCAGCTCACCATTGGAATTCTCTGGAAACACCATATATTTT. The chain combines TRBV18 with TRBJ1-3, with unresolved D. CDR3 length: 15 amino acids. V lost 2 bases, J lost 0 bases, and 8 bases lay in between. Germline V CDR1 and CDR2: KGHSH, LQKENI.

V gene TRBV6-5 combines with J gene TRBJ2-3; D is uncertain. V shed 8 bases and J shed 2 bases, with 11 bases lying between them. Germline-derived CDR1 and CDR2 are MNHEY and SVGAGI. This CDR3 has 13 amino acids. The chain's CDR3 is CASARQYTDTQYF. The CDR3 DNA reads TGTGCCAGCGCACGGCAATACACAGATACGCAGTATTTT.

The J gene is TRBJ1-4, the V gene TRBV7-6, with 11 positions matching TRBD1. V lost 5 bases to trimming and J lost 8 bases; unmatched junction nucleotides: 4. Germline assignment: CDR1 SGHVS and CDR2 FNYEAQ. The CDR3 has 14 amino acids. The CDR3 loop reads CASSVGQGVEKLFF. CDR3 DNA sequence: TGTGCCAGCAGCGTGGGACAGGGGGTCGAAAAACTGTTTTTT.

The chain carries TRBV4-2 and TRBJ1-3; 8 bases match TRBD1. J lost 2 bases, V lost 0 bases, and 3 bases had no gene match. There are 16 residues in the CDR3. Germline assignment: CDR1 LGHNA and CDR2 YNFKEQ. The DNA for the CDR3 is TGTGCCAGCAGCCAAGAAACCAGGGGGCCTGGAAACACCATATATTTT. Translating gives CASSQETRGPGNTIYF.

V usage is TRBV28 and J usage is TRBJ1-3; no firm D call. Germline CDR1 MDHEN, CDR2 SYDVKM. The CDR3 is made up of 13 amino acids. V dropped 2 bases and J dropped 4 bases, with 6 bases sitting between them. The CDR3 loop reads CASSLAPGNTIYF. CDR3 nucleotide sequence: TGTGCCAGCAGTTTAGCCCCCGGAAACACCATATATTTT.

The CDR3, as DNA: TGTGCCAGTAGTGACTACCGGAATGAGCAGTTCTTC. It yields the protein CASSDYRNEQFF. This chain uses TRBV19 with TRBJ2-1, with D perhaps matching TRBD2 (5 bases). Per germline, CDR1 LNHDA and CDR2 SQIVND (reference sequence). The CDR3 extends over 12 amino acids. Trimming took off 5 bases at V and 7 bases at J, with 9 bases between the two ends.

The rearrangement joins TRBV7-9 to TRBJ1-4; D ambiguous. Germline values: CDR1 SEHNR, CDR2 FQNEAQ (reference sequence). The CDR3 covers 14 residues. V shed 5 bases and J shed 4 bases, with 11 bases lying between them. CDR3 in amino acids: CASSRYQSNEKLFF. The CDR3 DNA is TGTGCCAGCAGCCGATATCAGAGTAATGAAAAACTGTTTTTT.

The J gene is TRBJ2-3, the V gene TRBV12-5; 10 nucleotides line up with TRBD2. Germline V CDR1 and CDR2: LGHNT, FRNRAP. This CDR3 is 16 amino acids long. Losses at the gene ends were 4 bases for V and 4 bases for J; bases not matched to a gene: 8. CDR3 sequence reads: CASGWEAGGNSDTQYF. The DNA for the CDR3 is TGTGCTAGTGGTTGGGAAGCGGGGGGGAATTCAGATACGCAGTATTTT.

This clone was observed once. The V call is TRBV14, the J call TRBJ1-2; the D is unclear. CDR3 size: 12 residues. Trimming stripped 0 bases from V and 7 bases from J, with 6 bases between. Per germline, CDR1 SGHDN and CDR2 FVKESK. CDR3 nucleotide sequence: TGTGCCAGCAGCCAAGACACCGGTGGCTACACCTTC. This sequence encodes CASSQDTGGYTF.